This record covers a single T cell receptor (beta chain). Its cognate antigen is unknown. While the first cohort had fewer than 850 subjects, the donors belonged to the separate validation cohort of over a hundred subjects. Germline loops: CDR1 SQVTM, CDR2 ANQGSEA. Trimming took off 3 bases at V and 9 bases at J, with 20 bases between the two ends. This CDR3 is built from 14 residues. Sequencing was performed with immunoSEQ multiplex PCR; in TCRdb, only in-frame clones are kept and a portion is missing. The repertoire holds around 250,000 clones, with almost 90% as singletons. The data are from a study of cytomegalovirus exposure and HLA in healthy donors. Study findings and constraints: Reportedly, cytomegalovirus status was diagnosed with high sensitivity and specificity. In vitro assays verified that a few CMV-associated chains recognized CMV antigens specifically. Later, an analysis found that TCR clusters from the first cohort tended to co-occur in the approximately 130 validation repertoires.

The V and J genes are TRBV29-1 and TRBJ1-1; the D is unclear. Sequenced sample: PBMCs. The origin of this receptor is a woman aged 18-35 years in good health and CMV-seronegative. CDR3 loop: CSVDFLRETRKAFF. CDR3 coding DNA: TGCAGCGTTGACTTTTTGCGGGAAACCCGAAAAGCTTTCTTT.